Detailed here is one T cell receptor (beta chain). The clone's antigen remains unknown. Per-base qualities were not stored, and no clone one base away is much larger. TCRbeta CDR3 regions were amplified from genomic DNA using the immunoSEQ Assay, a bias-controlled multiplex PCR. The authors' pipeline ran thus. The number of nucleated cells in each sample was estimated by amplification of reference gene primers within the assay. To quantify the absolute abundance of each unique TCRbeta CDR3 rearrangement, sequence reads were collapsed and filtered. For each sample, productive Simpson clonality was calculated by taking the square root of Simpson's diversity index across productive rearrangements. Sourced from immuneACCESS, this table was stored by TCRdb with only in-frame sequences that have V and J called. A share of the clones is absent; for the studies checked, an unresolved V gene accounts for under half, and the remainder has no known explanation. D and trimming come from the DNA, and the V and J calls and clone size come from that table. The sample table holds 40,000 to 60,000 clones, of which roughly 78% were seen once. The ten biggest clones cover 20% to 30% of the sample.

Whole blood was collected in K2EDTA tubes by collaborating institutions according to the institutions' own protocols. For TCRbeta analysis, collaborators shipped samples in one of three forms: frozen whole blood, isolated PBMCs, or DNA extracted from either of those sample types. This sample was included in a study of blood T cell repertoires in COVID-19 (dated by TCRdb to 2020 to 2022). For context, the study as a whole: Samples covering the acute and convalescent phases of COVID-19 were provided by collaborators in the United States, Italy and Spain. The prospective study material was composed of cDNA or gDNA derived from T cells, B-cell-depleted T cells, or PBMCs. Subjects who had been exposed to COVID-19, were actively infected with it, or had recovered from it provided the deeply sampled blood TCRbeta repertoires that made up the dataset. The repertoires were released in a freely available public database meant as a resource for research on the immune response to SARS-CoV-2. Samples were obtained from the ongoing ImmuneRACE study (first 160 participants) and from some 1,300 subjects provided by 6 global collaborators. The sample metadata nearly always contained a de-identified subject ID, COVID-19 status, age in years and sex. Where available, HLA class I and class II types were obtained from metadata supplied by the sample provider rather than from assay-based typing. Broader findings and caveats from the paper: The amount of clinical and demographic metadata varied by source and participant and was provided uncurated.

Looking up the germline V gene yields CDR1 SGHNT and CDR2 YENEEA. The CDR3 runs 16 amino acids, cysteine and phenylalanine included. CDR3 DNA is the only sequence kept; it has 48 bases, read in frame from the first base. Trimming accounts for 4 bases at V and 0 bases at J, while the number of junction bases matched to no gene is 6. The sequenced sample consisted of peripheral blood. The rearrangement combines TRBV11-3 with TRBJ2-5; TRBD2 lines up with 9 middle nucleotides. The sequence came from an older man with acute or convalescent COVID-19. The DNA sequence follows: TGTGCCAGCAGCTCGCGACTAGCGGAATACCAAGAGACCCAGTACTTC. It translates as CASSSRLAEYQETQYF.